The 16 T cell receptor beta chains listed next were all sequenced from one sample in a study of cytomegalovirus exposure and HLA in healthy donors. Amplification used 60 Vbeta primers and 13 Jbeta primers. Data came from immunoSEQ multiplex PCR; TCRdb stores just in-frame clones and leaves some out. The sample lists under 150,000 clones; approximately 78% were seen once. Sequencing was carried out using PBMCs. These receptor sequences come from a woman in her forties in good health and CMV-seropositive.

Worth noting for this clone: Mismatch with germline at one junction end may stem from a read error. V usage is TRBV7-7 and J usage is TRBJ2-2, with a tentative D call TRBD2 (6 bases). The CDR3 sequence is 15 residues long. Germline V gene data show CDR1 as SSHAT and CDR2 as FNYEAQ (reference sequence). The CDR3 is CASSLGGGNTGELFF. The CDR3 coding sequence is TGTGCTAGCAGCTTGGGGGGAGGTAACACCGGGGAGCTGTTTTTT.

V usage is TRBV7-9 and J usage is TRBJ1-4; D is possibly TRBD1 (5 bases). This CDR3 region has 14 residues. CDR1 and CDR2 from the germline V gene are SEHNR and FQNEAQ (reference sequence). Trimming removed 3 bases at V and 6 bases at J, with 11 bases between. The chain's CDR3 is CASSLGGGDEKLFF. CDR3 bases: TGTGCCAGCAGCTTGGGGGGGGGAGATGAAAAACTGTTTTTT.

The V call is TRBV29-1, the J call TRBJ1-2; 7 positions agree with TRBD1. The CDR3 sequence is 12 residues long. Germline trimming cut 4 bases from V and 2 bases from J; bases unmatched to any gene: 1. CDR1 is SQVTM, CDR2 ANQGSEA, per germline. The CDR3, as DNA: TGCAGCGTTGGGGGACAGAACTATGGCTACACCTTC. Translating gives CSVGGQNYGYTF.

This clone was observed at least ten times. Other nucleotide sequences from this sample produce the same CDR3. The CDR3 here is CASSYSRTGDTEAFF. CDR3 sequence (DNA): TGTGCCAGCAGTTACTCGAGGACAGGGGACACTGAAGCTTTCTTT. J is TRBJ1-1 and V is TRBV6-5; 9 bases align to TRBD1. The trim removed 0 bases at V and 3 bases at J, leaving 2 bases unmatched. CDR1 MNHEY and CDR2 SVGAGI come from the germline V gene. The CDR3 contains 15 residues.

The V call is TRBV11-2, the J call TRBJ1-5, with TRBD1 matching over 9 bases. The CDR3 extends over 15 amino acids. Germline CDR1 is SGHAT and CDR2 is FQNNGV. Losses at the gene ends were 5 bases for V and 4 bases for J; bases not matched to a gene: 6. The CDR3 DNA follows: TGTGCCAGCAGCCGACAGGGGGAAGGTAATCAGCCCCAGCATTTT. Residues: CASSRQGEGNQPQHF.

The chain uses TRBV4-2 and TRBJ2-1; maybe TRBD2 (5 bases). This CDR3 region has 12 residues. V lost 1 base and J 10 bases, leaving 8 bases between the germline ends. Germline CDR1 LGHNA, CDR2 YNFKEQ. The CDR3 loop reads CASSQGGLEQFF. CDR3 coding DNA: TGTGCCAGCAGCCAAGGCGGGCTAGAGCAGTTCTTC.

This clone was counted once. The chain joins TRBV19 to TRBJ1-2; D might be TRBD1 (5 bases). Trimming removed 1 base at V and 7 bases at J, with 16 bases between. CDR1 and CDR2 (germline): LNHDA, SQIVND (reference sequence). The CDR3 consists of 15 residues. CDR3 protein: CASSIAAVAGIGYTF. CDR3 nucleotide sequence: TGTGCCAGTAGTATAGCTGCGGTGGCAGGGATTGGCTACACCTTC.

The chain uses TRBV10-2 and TRBJ2-2; tentatively, D is TRBD1 (5 bases). V was clipped by 8 bases and J by 1 base, with 17 bases between them. Germline CDR1 is WSHSY and CDR2 is SAAADI. The CDR3 has 16 amino acids. CDR3 coding DNA: TGCGCCAGCCGCCTGCTCATAAGGGGGAACACCGGGGAGCTGTTTTTT. Translating gives CASRLLIRGNTGELFF.

This clone was observed a handful of times. The chain couples TRBV7-2 to TRBJ1-2; 8 bases agree with TRBD1. Losses at the gene ends were 3 bases for V and 6 bases for J; bases not matched to a gene: 3. The CDR3 contains 13 residues. Germline V gives CDR1 SGHTA, CDR2 FQGNSA. As DNA, the CDR3 is TGTGCCAGCAGCTTTCAGGGGGCCAATGGCTACACCTTC. Translated, it gives CASSFQGANGYTF.

This sequence joins TRBV7-9 and TRBJ1-2; D not resolved. The CDR3 length is 12 residues. The V end lost 5 bases, the J end lost 4 bases, and 8 bases lay between the germline ends. CDR1 is SEHNR, CDR2 FQNEAQ, per germline (reference sequence). The CDR3: CASSLSSYGYTF. The CDR3 DNA sequence: TGTGCCAGCAGCCTAAGTAGCTATGGCTACACCTTC.

The genes are TRBV30 and TRBJ1-5; 7 bases are a match to TRBD1. The CDR3 runs to 15 residues. Looked up from germline, CDR1 is GTSNPN and CDR2 is SVGIG (reference sequence). V lost 2 bases, J lost 3 bases, and 7 bases stayed unmatched. The CDR3 DNA sequence: TGTGCCTGGAGTCCAACCGGGACAGACAATCAGCCCCAGCATTTT. This translates into CAWSPTGTDNQPQHF. The complete variable domain, with remaining parts taken from reference TRBV30 and TRBJ1-5, reads SQTIHQWPATLVQPVGSPLSLECTVEGTSNPNLYWYRQAAGRGLQLLFYSVGIGQISSEVPQNLSASRPQDRQFILSSKKLLLSDSGFYLCAWSPTGTDNQPQHFGDGTRLSIL.

This clone was picked up one time. This chain uses TRBV5-1 with TRBJ1-2; 7 positions agree with TRBD1. J gave up 4 bases and V 4 bases, and 4 bases lay outside the gene matches. The germline V gene has CDR1 SGHRS and CDR2 YFSETQ. The CDR3 consists of 13 residues. DNA for the CDR3: TGCGCCAGCAGCATGGACAGGAGCTATGGCTACACCTTC. It encodes CASSMDRSYGYTF.

This clone showed up just a few times. This chain links TRBV21-1 with TRBJ2-7; TRBD1 is taken as the D call from the table, unchecked against the DNA. TRBV21-1 is given as a pseudogene. The length of the CDR3 is 15 residues. The CDR3 is CASTNDRRTICEQYF. The CDR3 bases are TGTGCCAGCACCAACGACAGGCGAACAATATGCGAGCAGTACTTC.

The J gene is TRBJ2-7, the V gene TRBV19; 7 bases line up with TRBD2. This CDR3 is built from 15 residues. V lost 7 bases, J lost 5 bases, and 14 bases stayed unmatched. Germline V CDR1 and CDR2: LNHDA, SQIVND (reference sequence). The CDR3 coding sequence is TGTGCCAGTACCAACCATGCGGGAGTCGGAAACGAGCAGTACTTC. It specifies CASTNHAGVGNEQYF.

The chain couples TRBV4-1 to TRBJ1-4; D may be TRBD1 (6 bases). Germline CDR1 and CDR2: MGHRA and YSYEKL. The CDR3 extends over 15 amino acids. V was clipped by 5 bases and J by 4 bases, with 14 bases between them. CDR3 region: CASSVGQLNNEKLFF. The CDR3 DNA follows: TGCGCCAGCAGCGTAGGACAGTTAAATAATGAAAAACTGTTTTTT.

The chain's CDR3 is CASGLVRGDRVWTHTGELFF. CDR3 DNA sequence: TGTGCTAGTGGTTTGGTACGAGGGGACAGGGTTTGGACTCACACCGGGGAGCTGTTTTTT. The rearrangement uses TRBV12-5 and TRBJ2-2; TRBD1 matches at 9 bases. Per the germline V gene, CDR1 is LGHNT and CDR2 is FRNRAP. The CDR3 has 20 residues. With 0 bases clipped from V and 3 bases from J, the junction kept 14 bases outside the gene matches.